This T cell receptor (beta chain) derives from a study of monozygotic twins with cystic fibrosis. Overall study context: Roughly 3 micrograms of fragmented DNA underwent about 14 PCR cycles for library preparation. The study's findings and limits: Median Simpson clonality of 0.0095 suggested naive T cells predominated. V usage most resembled the co-twin in 13 of 16 pairs.

CDR1 is LNHNV, CDR2 YYDKDF, per germline (reference sequence). V was pared by 1 base and J by 1 base, with 10 bases between. This CDR3 has 15 residues. Here immunoSEQ multiplex PCR was the method, and the copy in TCRdb shows in-frame clones only, minus some. The repertoire holds tens of thousands of clones, with around 82% as singletons. As regards this clone: Its matching antigen is unknown.

Sequencing was carried out using blood. This chain connects TRBV15 to TRBJ2-5; D tentatively fits TRBD1 or TRBD2 (5 bases each). This receptor was identified in a girl aged 2-15 years with cystic fibrosis. CDR3 protein: CATSRGVGTQETQYF. The CDR3 bases are TGTGCCACCAGCAGAGGTGTAGGGACCCAAGAGACCCAGTACTTC.